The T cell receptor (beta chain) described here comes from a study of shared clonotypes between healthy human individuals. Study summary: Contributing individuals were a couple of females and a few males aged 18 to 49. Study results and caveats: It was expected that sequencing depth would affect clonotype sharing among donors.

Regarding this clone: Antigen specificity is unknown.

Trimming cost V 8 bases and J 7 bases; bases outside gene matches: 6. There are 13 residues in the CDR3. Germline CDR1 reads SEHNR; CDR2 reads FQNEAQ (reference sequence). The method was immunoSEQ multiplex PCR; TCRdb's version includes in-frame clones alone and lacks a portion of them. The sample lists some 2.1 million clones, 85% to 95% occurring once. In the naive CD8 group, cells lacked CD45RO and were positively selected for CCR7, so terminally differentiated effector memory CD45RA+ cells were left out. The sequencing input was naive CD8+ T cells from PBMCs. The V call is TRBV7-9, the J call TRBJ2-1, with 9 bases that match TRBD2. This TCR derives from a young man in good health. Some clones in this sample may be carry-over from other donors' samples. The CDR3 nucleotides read TGTGCCAGCCCTAGCGGGATTAGGAATGAGCAGTTCTTC. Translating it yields CASPSGIRNEQFF.